The clone carrying this TCR beta chain has more than one count but fewer than ten. Assay used: immunoSEQ multiplex PCR; TCRdb lists only in-frame clones, some missing. The sample lists some 21,000 clones; about 82% were seen once. V lost 3 bases and J lost 1, with 6 bases in between. Germline V gene lookup returns CDR1 SGHNT and CDR2 YENEEA. The CDR3 is 14 residues long. Treatment described: preoperative locoregional IRX-2 cytokine immunotherapy. This specimen belongs to a study of preoperative IRX-2 immunotherapy in early breast cancer. This TCR came from a human donor with breast cancer. This rearrangement joins TRBV11-3 to TRBJ2-2; the D call may be TRBD1 or TRBD2 (5 bases each). Sample: lymph node tissue, taken after IRX-2 immunotherapy. CDR3 protein: CASSFGGNTGELFF. In nucleotides, the CDR3 is TGTGCCAGCAGCTTTGGGGGGAACACCGGGGAGCTGTTTTTT.